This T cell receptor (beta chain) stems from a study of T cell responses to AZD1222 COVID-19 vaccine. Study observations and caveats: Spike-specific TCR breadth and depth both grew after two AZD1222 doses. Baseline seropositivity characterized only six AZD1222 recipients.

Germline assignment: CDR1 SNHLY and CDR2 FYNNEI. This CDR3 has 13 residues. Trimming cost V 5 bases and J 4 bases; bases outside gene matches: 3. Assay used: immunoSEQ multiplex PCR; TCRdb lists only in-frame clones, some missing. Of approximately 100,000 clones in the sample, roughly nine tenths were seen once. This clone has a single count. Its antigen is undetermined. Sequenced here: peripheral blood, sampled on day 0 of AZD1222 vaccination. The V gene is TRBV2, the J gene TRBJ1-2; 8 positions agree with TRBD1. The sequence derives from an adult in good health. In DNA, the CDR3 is TGTGCCAGCAGTCTGACAGGGGTCTATGGCTACACCTTC. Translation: CASSLTGVYGYTF.